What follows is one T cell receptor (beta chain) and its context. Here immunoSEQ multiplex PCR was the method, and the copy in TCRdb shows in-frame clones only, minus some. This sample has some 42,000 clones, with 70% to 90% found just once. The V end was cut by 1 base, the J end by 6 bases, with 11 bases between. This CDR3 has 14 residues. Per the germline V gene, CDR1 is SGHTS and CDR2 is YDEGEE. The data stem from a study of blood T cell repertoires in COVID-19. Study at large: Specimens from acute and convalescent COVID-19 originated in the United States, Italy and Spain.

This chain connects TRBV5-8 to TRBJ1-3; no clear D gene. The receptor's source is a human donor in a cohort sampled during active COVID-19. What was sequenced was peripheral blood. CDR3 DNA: TGTGCCAGCAGCTTGAAGGCAGGACTAAACACCATATATTTT. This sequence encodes CASSLKAGLNTIYF.